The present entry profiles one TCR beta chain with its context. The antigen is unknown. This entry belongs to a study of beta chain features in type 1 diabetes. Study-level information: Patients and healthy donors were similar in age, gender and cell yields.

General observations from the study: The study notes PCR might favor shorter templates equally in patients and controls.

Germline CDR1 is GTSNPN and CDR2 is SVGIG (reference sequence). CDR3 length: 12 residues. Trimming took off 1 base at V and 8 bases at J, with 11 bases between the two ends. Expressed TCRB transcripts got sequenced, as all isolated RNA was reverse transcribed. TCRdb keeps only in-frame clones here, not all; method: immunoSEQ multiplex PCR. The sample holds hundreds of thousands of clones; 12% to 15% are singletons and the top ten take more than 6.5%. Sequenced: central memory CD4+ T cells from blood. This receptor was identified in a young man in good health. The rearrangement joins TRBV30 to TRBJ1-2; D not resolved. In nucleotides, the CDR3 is TGTGCCTGGAGTGGGACGGGTTGGGGCTACACCTTC. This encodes CAWSGTGWGYTF.